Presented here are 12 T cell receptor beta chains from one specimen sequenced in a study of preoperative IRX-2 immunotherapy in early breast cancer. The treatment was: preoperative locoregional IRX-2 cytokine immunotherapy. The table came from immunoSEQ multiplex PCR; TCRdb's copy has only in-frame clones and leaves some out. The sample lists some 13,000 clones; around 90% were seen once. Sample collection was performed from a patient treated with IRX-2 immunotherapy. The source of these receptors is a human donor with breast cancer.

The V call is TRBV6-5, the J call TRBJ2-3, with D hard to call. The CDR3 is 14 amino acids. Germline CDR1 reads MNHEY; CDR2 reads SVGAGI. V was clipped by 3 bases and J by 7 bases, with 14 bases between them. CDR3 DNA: TGTGCCAGCAGTTATGGCAGACCGCCTAATACGCAGTATTTT. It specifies CASSYGRPPNTQYF.

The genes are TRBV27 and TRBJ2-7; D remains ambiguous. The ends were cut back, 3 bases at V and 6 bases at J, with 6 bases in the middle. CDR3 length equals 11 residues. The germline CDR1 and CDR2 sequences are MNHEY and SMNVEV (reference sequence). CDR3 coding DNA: TGTGCCAGCAGTTTGAAGGGCGAGCAGTACTTC. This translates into CASSLKGEQYF.

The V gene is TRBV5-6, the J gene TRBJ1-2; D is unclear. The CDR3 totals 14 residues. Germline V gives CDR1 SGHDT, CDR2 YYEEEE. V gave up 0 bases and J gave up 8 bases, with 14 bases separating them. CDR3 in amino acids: CASSLAFGEGGYTF. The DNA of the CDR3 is TGTGCCAGCAGCTTGGCCTTCGGAGAGGGCGGCTACACCTTC. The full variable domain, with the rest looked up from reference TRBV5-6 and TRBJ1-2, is DAGVTQSPTHLIKTRGQQVTLRCSPKSGHDTVSWYQQALGQGPQFIFQYYEEEERQRGNFPDRFSGHQFPNYSSELNVNALLLGDSALYLCASSLAFGEGGYTFGSGTRLTVV.

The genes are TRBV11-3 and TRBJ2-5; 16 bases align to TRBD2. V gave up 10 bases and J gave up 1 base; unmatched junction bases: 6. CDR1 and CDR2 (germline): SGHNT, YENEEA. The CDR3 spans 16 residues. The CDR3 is CATAGTSGGAQETQYF. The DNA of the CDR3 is TGTGCCACCGCCGGGACTAGCGGGGGGGCCCAAGAGACCCAGTACTTC.

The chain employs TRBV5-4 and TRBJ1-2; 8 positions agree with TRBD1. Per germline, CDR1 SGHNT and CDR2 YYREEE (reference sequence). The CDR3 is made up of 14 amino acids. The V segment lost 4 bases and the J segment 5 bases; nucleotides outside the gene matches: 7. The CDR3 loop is CASSAHRGKYGYTF. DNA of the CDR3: TGTGCCAGCAGCGCACACAGGGGGAAGTATGGCTACACCTTC.

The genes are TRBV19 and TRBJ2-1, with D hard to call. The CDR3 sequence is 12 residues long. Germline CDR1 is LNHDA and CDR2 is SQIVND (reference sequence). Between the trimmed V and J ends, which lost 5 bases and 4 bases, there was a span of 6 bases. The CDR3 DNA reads TGTGCCAGTAGTGTTCAATACAATGAGCAGTTCTTC. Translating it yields CASSVQYNEQFF.

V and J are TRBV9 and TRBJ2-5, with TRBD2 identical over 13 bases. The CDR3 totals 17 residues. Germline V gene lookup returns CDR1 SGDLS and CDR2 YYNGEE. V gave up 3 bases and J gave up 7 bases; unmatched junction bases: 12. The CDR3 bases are TGTGCCAGCAGCGGGGGGGGACTAGCGGGGTCTTCAGGGACCCAGTACTTC. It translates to CASSGGGLAGSSGTQYF.

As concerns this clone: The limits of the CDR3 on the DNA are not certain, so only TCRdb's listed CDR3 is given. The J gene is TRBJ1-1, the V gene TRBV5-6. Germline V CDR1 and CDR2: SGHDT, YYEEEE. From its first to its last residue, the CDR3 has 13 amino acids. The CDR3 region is CASILGGGSEAFF.

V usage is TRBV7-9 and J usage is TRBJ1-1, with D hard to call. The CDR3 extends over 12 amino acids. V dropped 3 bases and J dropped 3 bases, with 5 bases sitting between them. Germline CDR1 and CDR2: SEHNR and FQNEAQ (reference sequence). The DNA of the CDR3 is TGTGCCAGCAGCTTGGGGTACACTGAAGCTTTCTTT. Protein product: CASSLGYTEAFF.

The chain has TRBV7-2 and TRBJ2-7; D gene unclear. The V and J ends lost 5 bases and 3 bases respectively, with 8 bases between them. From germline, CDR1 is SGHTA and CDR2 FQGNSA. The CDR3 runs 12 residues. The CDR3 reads CASSPDLYEQYV. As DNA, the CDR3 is TGTGCCAGCAGCCCGGATCTCTACGAGCAGTACGTC.

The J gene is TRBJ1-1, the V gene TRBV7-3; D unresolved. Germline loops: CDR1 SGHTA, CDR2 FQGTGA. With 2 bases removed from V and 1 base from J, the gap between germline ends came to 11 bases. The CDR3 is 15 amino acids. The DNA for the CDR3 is TGTGCCAGCAGCTTAGGTTCAGCAACGAACACTGAAGCTTTCTTT. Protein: CASSLGSATNTEAFF.

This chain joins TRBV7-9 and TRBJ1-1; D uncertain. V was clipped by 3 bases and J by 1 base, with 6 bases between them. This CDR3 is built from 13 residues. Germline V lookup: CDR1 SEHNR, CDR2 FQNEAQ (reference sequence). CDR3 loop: CASSFRQNTEAFF. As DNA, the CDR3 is TGTGCCAGCAGCTTTAGACAGAACACTGAAGCTTTCTTT.